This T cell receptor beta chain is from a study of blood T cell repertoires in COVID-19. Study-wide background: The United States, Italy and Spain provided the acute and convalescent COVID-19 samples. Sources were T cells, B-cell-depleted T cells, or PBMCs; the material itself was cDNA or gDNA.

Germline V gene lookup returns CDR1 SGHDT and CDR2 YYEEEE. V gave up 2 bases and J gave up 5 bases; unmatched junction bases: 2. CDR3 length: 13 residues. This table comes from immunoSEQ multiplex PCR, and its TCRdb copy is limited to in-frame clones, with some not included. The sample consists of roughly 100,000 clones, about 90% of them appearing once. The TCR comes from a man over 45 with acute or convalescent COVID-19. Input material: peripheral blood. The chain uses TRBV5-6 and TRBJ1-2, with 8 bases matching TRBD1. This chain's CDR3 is CASSLQGGYGYTF. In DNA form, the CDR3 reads TGTGCCAGCAGCTTACAGGGGGGATATGGCTACACCTTC.